This T cell receptor beta chain was sequenced during a study of a mutant IDH1 vaccine in newly diagnosed glioma. Study in general: Vaccines were begun 4-6 weeks after radiotherapy alone, or with temozolomide cycles. Patients had received radiotherapy, temozolomide, or both previously, most receiving both. General observations from the study: Variations in leading peripheral T cell clonotypes appeared to have no connection with pseudoprogression.

The CDR3 is 15 amino acids. After removal of 3 bases from V and 4 bases from J, the junction contained 2 bases not matched to a gene. Germline assignment: CDR1 KGHSH and CDR2 LQKENI. A note on this clone: Its cognate antigen is unknown.

The sample's time point: week 5, during vaccination. In every dose of vaccine, 300 ug of mutant IDH1 20-mer peptide was given alongside topical imiquimod. Method: immunoSEQ multiplex PCR; TCRdb's copy keeps in-frame clones and lacks some. The sample includes about 38,000 clones, 78% of them seen just once. The specimen was PBMCs, collected from a glioma patient whose treatment included an IDH1 peptide vaccine. The genes are TRBV18 and TRBJ2-1, with TRBD2 identical over 11 bases. The source of this sequence is a man between 35 and 55 years old with glioma. CDR3 DNA: TGTGCCAGCTCACCGACTAGCGGGGATTACAATGAGCAGTTCTTC. The encoded protein is CASSPTSGDYNEQFF. The whole variable domain, remainder taken from reference TRBV18 and TRBJ2-1, is NAGVMQNPRHLVRRRGQEARLRCSPMKGHSHVYWYRQLPEEGLKFMVYLQKENIIDESGMPKERFSAEFPKEGPSILRIQQVVRGDSAAYFCASSPTSGDYNEQFFGPGTRLTVL.